This T cell receptor (beta chain) was observed in a study of T cell responses to AZD1222 COVID-19 vaccine. Study outcomes and limitations: Females outnumbered males among donors, who were mostly white British; clonal diversity was possibly underestimated. Baseline antibody screening turned up just a handful of seropositive AZD1222 recipients.

Libraries were prepared by immunoSEQ multiplex PCR; TCRdb keeps only in-frame clonotypes and omits some of them. This repertoire shows tens of thousands of clones, approximately 88% found once; its top ten account for 2% to 3%. Per germline, CDR1 MNHEY and CDR2 SVGAGI. Trimming removed 4 bases from V and 2 bases from J, with 15 bases in between. This CDR3 is 16 amino acids long. Note on this clone: Its antigen is unidentified.

This material consisted of peripheral blood, taken 28 days after the second AZD1222 dose. This chain links TRBV6-5 with TRBJ2-1; a possible D gene is TRBD1 (6 bases). The TCR originated in an adult who received the AZD1222 COVID-19 vaccine. The DNA of the CDR3 is TGTGCCAGCAGTTCCCCTAGGGGGAGTACCTACAATGAGCAGTTCTTC. Protein sequence: CASSSPRGSTYNEQFF.